The 27 T cell receptor beta chains reported below all come from one sample, sequenced in a study of blood T cell repertoires in COVID-19. This table comes from immunoSEQ multiplex PCR, and its TCRdb copy is limited to in-frame clones, with some not included. The top ten clones hold under 3.5% of a sample with some 160,000 clones, roughly 86% of them seen once. Sequences were obtained from peripheral blood. The origin of the receptors is a woman over 75 with COVID-19, enrolled during active disease.

The genes are TRBV23-1 and TRBJ2-7; D is possibly TRBD1 (6 bases). TRBV23-1 is an open reading frame, and its role is uncertain. This CDR3 comprises 14 residues. The V end was cut by 9 bases, the J end by 3 bases, with 18 bases between. As DNA, the CDR3 is TGCGCCAGTGAGACGAAGGACAGATACTACGAGCAGTACTTC. It translates to CASETKDRYYEQYF.

The chain has TRBV2 and TRBJ2-5; 10 nucleotides agree with TRBD1. V lost 6 bases and J lost 13; bases outside the gene matches: 5. The CDR3 is 11 residues long. Germline CDR1 is SNHLY and CDR2 is FYNNEI. The CDR3 sequence: CASSQDRGSYF. The CDR3 DNA follows: TGTGCCAGCAGCCAGGACAGGGGGTCGTACTTC.

The chain employs TRBV3-1 (or the pseudogene TRBV3-2) and TRBJ1-1; D not resolved. The CDR3 loop spans 15 amino acids. Germline V gene sequence: CDR1 LGHDT, CDR2 YNNKEL (reference sequence). V was trimmed by 0 bases and J by 5 bases, leaving 13 bases between them. The CDR3 region has the DNA TGTGCCAGCAGCCAAGAAGTTCCCCGGGGAACTGAAGCTTTCTTT. Protein product: CASSQEVPRGTEAFF.

This clone was detected once. This sequence joins TRBV5-1 and TRBJ2-1, with no clear D. Germline V lookup: CDR1 SGHRS, CDR2 YFSETQ. Trimming stripped 5 bases from V and 7 bases from J, with 19 bases between. CDR3 length: 15 residues. CDR3 in DNA: TGCGCCAGCAGTTCCCAGGCTGGCCGTATAAATGAGCAGTTCTTC. Translation gives CASSSQAGRINEQFF.

The chain couples TRBV5-1 to TRBJ2-7; possibly TRBD2 for D (6 bases). V was pared by 0 bases and J by 3 bases, with 10 bases between. Germline V lookup: CDR1 SGHRS, CDR2 YFSETQ. The CDR3 is 14 amino acids. The CDR3 coding sequence is TGCGCCAGCAGCTTGGACGGGAGTGGCTACGAGCAGTACTTC. It is translated as CASSLDGSGYEQYF.

To note about this clone: Distinct nucleotide sequences in the sample also encode this CDR3. The chain couples TRBV5-1 to TRBJ2-3; 8 bases agree with TRBD1. CDR3 length: 15 residues. The J segment lost 3 bases and the V segment lost 5 bases, leaving 8 bases of the junction unmatched. Germline V gene data show CDR1 as SGHRS and CDR2 as YFSETQ. The CDR3 sequence: CASRRGQGATDTQYF. CDR3 in DNA: TGCGCCAGCAGACGAGGGCAGGGGGCGACAGATACGCAGTATTTT. Supplemented by reference TRBV5-1 and TRBJ2-3, the full variable domain reads KAGVTQTPRYLIKTRGQQVTLSCSPISGHRSVSWYQQTPGQGLQFLFEYFSETQRNKGNFPGRFSGRQFSNSRSEMNVSTLELGDSALYLCASRRGQGATDTQYFGPGTRLTVL.

The V call is TRBV9, the J call TRBJ1-2; D remains ambiguous. The V gene's germline CDR1 is SGDLS and CDR2 YYNGEE. V lost 0 bases, J lost 0 bases, and 9 bases lay in between. The CDR3 spans 15 residues. The CDR3 nucleotides are TGTGCCAGCAGCGTAGGTCTCCTAGCTAACTATGGCTACACCTTC. Amino acid sequence: CASSVGLLANYGYTF.

The CDR3 bases are TGCGCCAGCAGCGAACCGGGACAGTTATACGAGCAGTACTTC. It yields the protein CASSEPGQLYEQYF. The V call is TRBV5-1, the J call TRBJ2-7, with 7 bases lining up with TRBD1. Trimming took 4 bases from V and 4 from J; bases not matched to a gene: 8. The CDR3 extends over 14 amino acids. In germline, CDR1 is SGHRS, CDR2 YFSETQ. The whole variable domain, filled in from reference TRBV5-1 and TRBJ2-7, reads KAGVTQTPRYLIKTRGQQVTLSCSPISGHRSVSWYQQTPGQGLQFLFEYFSETQRNKGNFPGRFSGRQFSNSRSEMNVSTLELGDSALYLCASSEPGQLYEQYFGPGTRLTVT.

V and J are TRBV11-2 and TRBJ2-7; 8 positions agree with TRBD2. Losses at the gene ends were 3 bases for V and 3 bases for J; bases not matched to a gene: 1. Germline lookup yields CDR1 SGHAT and CDR2 FQNNGV. The CDR3 runs 13 residues. The CDR3, as DNA: TGTGCCAGCAGCTTTACTAGCGGCTACGAGCAGTACTTC. The encoded protein is CASSFTSGYEQYF.

The chain uses TRBV27 and TRBJ1-6; 7 nucleotides line up with TRBD1. V shed 5 bases, J shed 8 bases, and the junction held 9 bases outside the gene matches. The CDR3 loop spans 15 amino acids. The germline CDR1 and CDR2 sequences are MNHEY and SMNVEV (reference sequence). CDR3 sequence reads: CASSKTGLLYSPLHF. CDR3 nucleotides: TGTGCCAGCAGTAAGACAGGGTTGTTATATTCACCCCTCCACTTT.

Only a few counts were recorded for this clone. This chain joins TRBV11-3 and TRBJ2-7; TRBD1 matches 9 bases. The CDR3 is 16 residues long. Germline-derived CDR1 and CDR2 are SGHNT and YENEEA. J gave up 4 bases and V 4 bases, and 11 bases lay outside the gene matches. The CDR3 nucleotides read TGTGCCAGCAGCTCCGGGGCGACAGGGGGATCGTACGAGCAGTACTTC. Its protein is CASSSGATGGSYEQYF.

The chain combines TRBV15 with TRBJ1-1, with D unclear. CDR3 length: 16 amino acids. Germline CDR1 is LNHNV and CDR2 is YYDKDF (reference sequence). V gave up 0 bases and J gave up 2 bases, with 13 bases separating them. The CDR3 loop reads CATSREGGIGNTEAFF. In nucleotides, the CDR3 is TGTGCCACCAGCAGAGAAGGAGGGATAGGAAACACTGAAGCTTTCTTT.

This chain joins TRBV6-2 or TRBV6-3 and TRBJ2-3, with 7 bases fitting TRBD2. The V gene's germline CDR1 is MNHEY and CDR2 SVGEGT. V was clipped by 2 bases and J by 2 bases; unmatched bases: 7. The length of the CDR3 is 16 residues. CDR3 residues: CASSYPIGGNTDTQYF. Written as DNA, the CDR3 is TGTGCCAGCAGTTACCCTATCGGGGGGAACACAGATACGCAGTATTTT.

J is TRBJ2-3 and V is TRBV11-2, with TRBD2 as a possible D gene (6 bases). V lost 4 bases to trimming and J lost 4 bases, with 15 bases between them. There are 15 residues in the CDR3. Germline CDR1 reads SGHAT; CDR2 reads FQNNGV. The CDR3 coding sequence is TGTGCCAGCAGCTGGGCCGGGACTGAGGCAGATACGCAGTATTTT. This gives the protein CASSWAGTEADTQYF.

This sequence joins TRBV2 and TRBJ2-3; D possibly corresponds to TRBD2 (6 bases). The CDR3 spans 16 residues. From germline, CDR1 is SNHLY and CDR2 FYNNEI. Trimming took off 3 bases at V and 2 bases at J, with 15 bases between the two ends. Here the CDR3 reads CASSDAASDHTDTQYF. The CDR3 DNA reads as TGTGCCAGCAGTGATGCGGCTAGCGACCACACAGATACGCAGTATTTT.

The CDR3 DNA reads as TGTGCCAGCAGCGCATGGACTAGCGGGGTAGGCCCCGGGGCCAACGTCCTGACTTTC. It is translated as CASSAWTSGVGPGANVLTF. This rearrangement joins TRBV9 to TRBJ2-6; 12 bases map to TRBD2. The CDR3 is 19 amino acids. Germline CDR1 SGDLS, CDR2 YYNGEE. J gave up 4 bases and V 3 bases, and 11 bases lay outside the gene matches.

The rearrangement joins TRBV12-5 to TRBJ2-1, with TRBD2 matching over 7 bases. V lost 4 bases to trimming and J lost 7 bases; unmatched junction nucleotides: 10. The germline gives CDR1 LGHNT, CDR2 FRNRAP. This CDR3 is 15 amino acids long. CDR3 loop: CASGSALGGINEQFF. CDR3 nucleotides: TGTGCTAGTGGTTCCGCCTTGGGAGGGATAAATGAGCAGTTCTTC. Based on the CDR3 plus reference TRBV12-5 and TRBJ2-1, the full variable domain is DARVTQTPRHKVTEMGQEVTMRCQPILGHNTVFWYRQTMMQGLELLAYFRNRAPLDDSGMPKDRFSAEMPDATLATLKIQPSEPRDSAVYFCASGSALGGINEQFFGPGTRLTVL.

V and J are TRBV9 and TRBJ1-4; 10 bases fit TRBD1. Germline CDR1 is SGDLS and CDR2 is YYNGEE. The CDR3 loop spans 16 amino acids. With 0 bases clipped from V and 5 bases from J, the junction kept 4 bases outside the gene matches. CDR3 nucleotides: TGTGCCAGCAGCGTAGCTGGGGGACAGGGGAATGAAAAACTGTTTTTT. This sequence encodes CASSVAGGQGNEKLFF.

Only one count was recorded for this clone. The chain recombines TRBV2 with TRBJ2-5; D unresolved. The CDR3 runs to 13 residues. Trimming stripped 3 bases from V and 2 bases from J, with 7 bases between. The germline V gene encodes CDR1 SNHLY and CDR2 FYNNEI. This CDR3 is CASSDTGQETQYF. In DNA, the CDR3 is TGTGCCAGCAGTGATACGGGTCAAGAGACCCAGTACTTC.

The CDR3, as DNA: TGTGCCAGCAGTTTTCGGCGGGAGTGGAGCACCGGGGAGCTGTTTTTT. Translated: CASSFRREWSTGELFF. This chain uses TRBV28 with TRBJ2-2; 7 nucleotides agree with TRBD2. V lost 3 bases and J lost 4; bases outside the gene matches: 8. Germline CDR1 is MDHEN and CDR2 is SYDVKM. This CDR3 comprises 16 residues.

The chain combines TRBV6-2 or TRBV6-3 with TRBJ2-7; 10 nucleotides line up with TRBD2. This CDR3 contains 17 residues. V trimming: 2 bases; J trimming: 5 bases; junction bases outside the gene matches: 12. CDR1 and CDR2 (germline): MNHEY, SVGEGT. The CDR3 is CASSYPPFGTSANEQYF. The CDR3, as DNA: TGTGCCAGCAGTTACCCGCCGTTCGGGACTAGCGCCAACGAGCAGTACTTC.

The CDR3 coding sequence is TGTGCCAGTAGTATAGGGGGAGGACAGGGGATCGCTGAAGCTTTCTTT. Protein sequence: CASSIGGGQGIAEAFF. The chain couples TRBV19 to TRBJ1-1, with 9 bases matching TRBD1. V shed 1 base, J shed 6 bases, and the junction held 9 bases outside the gene matches. Looked up from germline, CDR1 is LNHDA and CDR2 is SQIVND (reference sequence). There are 16 residues in the CDR3.

The chain has TRBV5-1 and TRBJ2-7; 7 nucleotides agree with TRBD2. The germline CDR1 and CDR2 sequences are SGHRS and YFSETQ. Losses at the gene ends were 4 bases for V and 2 bases for J; bases not matched to a gene: 9. This CDR3 is built from 15 residues. CDR3 nucleotide sequence: TGCGCCAGCAGCCGGGGCGGGAGTTGGGCCTACGAGCAGTACTTC. This translates into CASSRGGSWAYEQYF.

This chain connects TRBV6-2 or TRBV6-3 to TRBJ2-7; TRBD1 matches at 9 bases. The CDR3 consists of 14 residues. CDR1 MNHEY and CDR2 SVGEGT come from the germline V gene. The V segment lost 1 base and the J segment 6 bases; nucleotides outside the gene matches: 4. The CDR3 protein is CASSYLTGGSEQYF. CDR3 DNA sequence: TGTGCCAGCAGTTACTTGACAGGGGGGTCCGAGCAGTACTTC.

The V call is TRBV6-5, the J call TRBJ2-7; perhaps TRBD2 as D (6 bases). The CDR3 loop spans 15 amino acids. Trimming stripped 10 bases from V and 2 bases from J, with 21 bases between. Germline lookup yields CDR1 MNHEY and CDR2 SVGAGI. The CDR3 here is CATSYGGSQPYEQYF. CDR3 coding DNA: TGTGCCACCTCGTATGGAGGGAGTCAACCCTACGAGCAGTACTTC.

This clone was detected only a few times. The CDR3 DNA reads TGTGCCAGTAGTCCAAGGCCTGGGACGGAGGGGTCCGGCTACACCTTC. Translating it yields CASSPRPGTEGSGYTF. The V gene is TRBV19, the J gene TRBJ1-2, with D possibly TRBD1 on 5 matching bases. Germline CDR1 LNHDA, CDR2 SQIVND (reference sequence). Trimming removed 5 bases from V and 8 bases from J, with 24 bases in between. This CDR3 comprises 16 residues. The full variable domain, with the rest looked up from reference TRBV19 and TRBJ1-2, is DGGITQSPKYLFRKEGQNVTLSCEQNLNHDAMYWYRQDPGQGLRLIYYSQIVNDFQKGDIAEGYSVSREKKESFPLTVTSAQKNPTAFYLCASSPRPGTEGSGYTFGSGTRLTVV.

Details on this clone: This same CDR3 is encoded by further DNA sequences in the sample. The rearrangement joins TRBV7-2 to TRBJ2-7, with D possibly matching TRBD1 (5 bases). V was clipped by 1 base and J by 1 base, with 8 bases between them. The CDR3 runs to 14 residues. Germline V gene data show CDR1 as SGHTA and CDR2 as FQGNSA. In nucleotides, the CDR3 is TGTGCCAGCAGCTTAGAGCAGGGATCCTACGAGCAGTACTTC. Protein sequence: CASSLEQGSYEQYF.